This is a list of T cell receptor beta chains from one sample in a study of response to subunit inactivated influenza vaccine. One entry per CDR3 protein, called by TCRdb with MiXCR from the RT-PCR reads. The sample has approximately 500,000 distinct CDR3 sequences; under 30% are singletons. The sample also formed part of further work on T cells expressing NK-cell markers.

The starting material was CD4+ T cells sorted from PBMCs, obtained roughly 12 days after vaccination. These receptors were collected from a man in his forties or fifties who received an inactivated influenza vaccine. Each CDR3 is given with its conserved first and last residue. Fields, in order: V gene, J gene, clone size, D gene, CDR3 DNA, CDR3 protein. A D gene is named only where the DNA matches it firmly. A clone size is listed for some rows: how often the clone was seen (once, few, many), or a class if it is expanded.

>TRBV2|TRBJ2-3|few|NA
TGTGCCAGCAGCCAACCCTCCCGTACGGCCACAGATACGCAGTATTTT
CASSQPSRTATDTQYF
>TRBV19|TRBJ1-2|NA|TRBD1
TGTGCCAGTAGCCCAGACAGGGGCAGCTACACCTTC
CASSPDRGSYTF
>TRBV12-3/TRBV12-4|TRBJ2-7|NA|NA
TGTGCCAGCAGTTTGTTTGAGGGCTACGAGCAGTACTTC
CASSLFEGYEQYF
>TRBV5-6|TRBJ2-3|few|NA
TGTGCCAGCAGCCAGCAACGGGCAGATACGCAGTATTTT
CASSQQRADTQYF
>TRBV7-2|TRBJ2-7|few|NA
TGTGCCAGCAGCTTAACGGGGAACTACGAGCAGTACTTC
CASSLTGNYEQYF
>TRBV19|TRBJ2-2|NA|NA
TGTGCCAGTAGTATAAACAGGGAAAACACCGGGGAGCTGTTTTTT
CASSINRENTGELFF
>TRBV28|TRBJ1-4|NA|NA
TGTGCCAGCAGTTTTTCGGTTTATGGAGATGTTAATGAAAAACTGTTTTTT
CASSFSVYGDVNEKLFF
>TRBV3-1|TRBJ1-2|NA|NA
TGTGCCAGCAGCCTGCACAGCAATGGCTACACCTTC
CASSLHSNGYTF
>TRBV7-6|TRBJ1-1|NA|NA
TGTGCCAGCAGCTTAGCGGGGAAAGGTGAAGCTTTCTTT
CASSLAGKGEAFF
>TRBV6-2/TRBV6-3|TRBJ2-7|NA|TRBD1
TGTGCCAGCAGTTACCCTCCGACAGGGCCAGTAACCTACGAGCAGTACTTC
CASSYPPTGPVTYEQYF
>TRBV5-1|TRBJ1-1|NA|TRBD1
TGCGCCAGCAGCTTTCGACAGGGGCTAAACACTGAAGCTTTCTTT
CASSFRQGLNTEAFF
>TRBV12-3/TRBV12-4|TRBJ2-4|NA|NA
TGTGCCAGCAGTCCCCCCGGAGTTCTAGCCAAAAACATTCAGTACTTC
CASSPPGVLAKNIQYF
>TRBV29-1|TRBJ2-5|few|NA
TGCAGCGTTGAAGTGGGGAAGGGCGAGACCCAGTACTTC
CSVEVGKGETQYF
>TRBV30|TRBJ2-7|NA|NA
TGTGCCTGGCGCAAGGGACCGAATAGCTACGAGCAGTACTTC
CAWRKGPNSYEQYF
>TRBV10-3|TRBJ2-3|NA|NA
TGTGCCATCAGTGAGGGAACAGATACGCAGTATTTT
CAISEGTDTQYF
>TRBV7-9|TRBJ2-7|NA|NA
TGTGCCAGCAGCTTAGAGTGGACATCCTACGAGCAGTACTTC
CASSLEWTSYEQYF
>TRBV7-8|TRBJ2-7|few|NA
TGTGCCAGCAGCTTTGGAGAGGGCCTCGAGCAGTACTTC
CASSFGEGLEQYF
>TRBV20-1|TRBJ2-3|NA|NA
TGCAGTGCTACGACACGAAGCGACCGCACAGATACGCAGTATTTT
CSATTRSDRTDTQYF
>TRBV11-2|TRBJ2-5|NA|NA
TGTGCCAGCAGCTTTTTATCTACCCGGGACCTCGGAGAGACCCAGTACTTC
CASSFLSTRDLGETQYF
>TRBV29-1|TRBJ1-2|NA|TRBD1
TGCAGCGCTCGGGACAGGGAAGATGGTGGCTACACCTTC
CSARDREDGGYTF
>TRBV15|TRBJ2-1|few|TRBD2
TGTGCCACCAGCAGAGGTGCGACTAGCGGATCGGGTAATGAGCAGTTCTTC
CATSRGATSGSGNEQFF
>TRBV2|TRBJ2-7|many|NA
TGTGCCAGCAGTGAATCTTGGCAGGGACTCTACGAGCAGTACTTC
CASSESWQGLYEQYF
>TRBV4-2|TRBJ2-1|NA|TRBD2
TGTGCCAGCAGCATAGGGACTAGCGGCCGCATCGTCTACGAGCAGTTCTTC
CASSIGTSGRIVYEQFF
>TRBV10-2|TRBJ1-5|few|NA
TGCGCCAGCAGTGAGCAGGGAGGACAGCCCCAGCATTTT
CASSEQGGQPQHF
>TRBV7-9|TRBJ2-3|NA|NA
TGTGCCAGCAGGCGCCCCGGTGGTACGCAGTATTTT
CASRRPGGTQYF
>TRBV2|TRBJ2-1|NA|TRBD1
TGTGCCATCTCTAATACGACAGGGGTTGAGCAGTTCTTC
CAISNTTGVEQFF
>TRBV2|TRBJ1-5|few|TRBD1
TGTGCCAGCAGGGAAGGGACAGGGAAGAGTCAGCCCCAGCATTTT
CASREGTGKSQPQHF
>TRBV6-5|TRBJ1-4|NA|NA
TGTGCCAGCAGTTACTCGGTCAGTGACAGGGAAAAACTGTTTTTT
CASSYSVSDREKLFF
>TRBV10-3|TRBJ2-7|many|NA
TGTGCCATCAGTGAGTCAGGGGCCTCCTACGAGCAGTACTTC
CAISESGASYEQYF
>TRBV20-1|TRBJ1-3|NA|NA
TGCAGTGCCTCCAACGAGGGAAACACCATATATTTT
CSASNEGNTIYF
>TRBV15|TRBJ2-6|NA|NA
TGTGCCACCAGCAGACTACTCACAGGGATTCTCTCTGGGGCCAACGTCCTGACTTTC
CATSRLLTGILSGANVLTF
>TRBV29-1|TRBJ2-3|NA|NA
TGCAGCGTTATTGCCCTGGGGAAGTTTGGCACAGATACGCAGTATTTT
CSVIALGKFGTDTQYF
>TRBV28|TRBJ1-2|few|NA
TGTGCCAGTAGGGGGGCGTCATACGGTGGCTACACCTTC
CASRGASYGGYTF
>TRBV3-1|TRBJ2-2|few|TRBD1
TGTGCCAGCAGAGGGACAGGGTACGGGGAGCTGTTTTTT
CASRGTGYGELFF
>TRBV12-3/TRBV12-4|TRBJ2-7|few|NA
TGTGCCAGCACACTACGGCAGGGATCCGGGGAGCAGTACTTC
CASTLRQGSGEQYF
>TRBV5-1|TRBJ2-4|many|NA
TGCGCCAGCAGCTTGGAAGACCGGACAGTTCAGTACTTC
CASSLEDRTVQYF
>TRBV7-9|TRBJ2-1|NA|NA
TGTGCCAGCAGCTTAACTCGAGGGTCCGGAGCTGAGCAGTTCTTC
CASSLTRGSGAEQFF
>TRBV20-1|TRBJ2-7|NA|NA
TGCAGTGCCACGAAAGGCTTCGAGCCCTACGAGCAGTACTTC
CSATKGFEPYEQYF
>TRBV4-2|TRBJ2-1|few|NA
TGTGCCAGCAGCCAAGATATGGGAAGCTCCTACAATGAGCAGTTCTTC
CASSQDMGSSYNEQFF
>TRBV6-5|TRBJ2-1|few|NA
TGTGCCAGCAGTTACTCGAGACTGATAAGCTCCTACAATGAGCAGTTCTTC
CASSYSRLISSYNEQFF
>TRBV19|TRBJ2-2|NA|NA
TGTGCCAGTATCTCCCAGGGAGGGGGCACCGGGGAGCTGTTTTTT
CASISQGGGTGELFF
>TRBV4-1|TRBJ1-1|few|TRBD1
TGCGCCAGCAGCCAAGATTTCGACAGGGTGCACGCTTTCTTT
CASSQDFDRVHAFF
>TRBV6-2/TRBV6-3|TRBJ2-3|NA|NA
TGTGCCAGCAAGAGGACGTACACCCGCACAGATACGCAGTATTTT
CASKRTYTRTDTQYF
>TRBV29-1|TRBJ2-5|NA|TRBD1
TGCAGCGCCGATGACAGGGCAGTAGTAGAGACCCAGTACTTC
CSADDRAVVETQYF
>TRBV20-1|TRBJ2-7|NA|NA
TGCAGTGCCGCGGGGTCCTACGAGCAGTACTTC
CSAAGSYEQYF
>TRBV4-1|TRBJ2-1|few|NA
TGCGCCAGCAGCCAAATGGCTAGGTACAATGAGCAGTTCTTC
CASSQMARYNEQFF
>TRBV10-2|TRBJ2-7|NA|NA
TGCGCCAGCAGAACGGACATTCCCCACGAGCAGTACTTC
CASRTDIPHEQYF
>TRBV7-2|TRBJ2-3|NA|NA
TGTGCCAGCAGCTTAGTAGGGGGTCGAACAGATACGCAGAATTTT
CASSLVGGRTDTQNF
>TRBV5-5|TRBJ1-6|NA|TRBD1
TGTGCCAGCAGCTTCTTAGACAGGGTTAATTCACCCCTCCACTTT
CASSFLDRVNSPLHF
>TRBV12-3/TRBV12-4|TRBJ1-2|NA|NA
TGTGCCAGCAGTTCCATCTATGGCTACACCTTC
CASSSIYGYTF
>TRBV20-1|TRBJ2-3|NA|TRBD2
TGCAGTGCTAGAGGTCTAGCGGGGGTTAAAGATACGCAGTATTTT
CSARGLAGVKDTQYF